The present T cell receptor beta chain was sequenced within a study of blood T cell repertoires in COVID-19 (dated by TCRdb to the early 2020s). General notes on the study: Collaborator samples came from the United States, Italy and Spain and covered acute and convalescent phases of COVID-19. The dataset comprised deeply sampled blood TCRbeta repertoires from subjects exposed to, actively infected with, or recovered from COVID-19. The samples were drawn from the first 160 participants of the ongoing ImmuneRACE study and from 950 to 1,500 subjects provided by 6 global collaborators. The repertoires were released in a freely available public database intended as a resource for research on the immune response to SARS-CoV-2. The material from the prospective study consisted of cDNA or gDNA derived from T cells, B-cell-depleted T cells, or PBMCs. Where HLA class I and class II types were available, the types were taken from metadata supplied by the sample provider, not from assay-based typing. The sample metadata nearly always contained a de-identified subject ID, COVID-19 status, age in years and sex.

Including the terminal cysteine and phenylalanine, the CDR3 comprises 11 residues. Only the CDR3 DNA is retained, 33 bases long and in frame from the first base. V is pared back by 4 bases and J by 6 bases, with 7 bases lying between the germline termini. From a lookup of the germline V gene (reference sequence), CDR1 and CDR2 are LNHDA and SQIVND. Each collaborating institution followed its own protocols to collect whole blood in K2EDTA tubes. For TCRbeta analysis, collaborators shipped samples as frozen whole blood, isolated PBMCs, or DNA extracted from either of those sample types. Broader findings and caveats from the paper: How much clinical and demographic metadata was included differed by source and by participant, and the metadata was provided uncurated.

To note about this clone: What this receptor recognizes is not known. Per-base qualities were not stored, and no clone one base away is much larger.

TCRbeta CDR3 regions were amplified from genomic DNA by means of the immunoSEQ Assay, a bias-controlled multiplex PCR. The study's processing was this. The number of nucleated cells in each sample was estimated from the amplification of reference gene primers within the assay. Sequence reads were collapsed and filtered to measure the absolute abundance of every unique TCRbeta CDR3 rearrangement. For each sample, productive Simpson clonality was calculated as the square root of Simpson's diversity index across productive rearrangements. TCRdb's version of the immuneACCESS table is confined to in-frame rearrangements and falls short of the full clone set. An unresolved V gene accounts for under half of the shortfall where checked; the remainder is of unknown origin. The V and J calls and clone size are taken from that table; D and trimming were inferred from the DNA. The sample data list about 160,000 clones, and 84% of these were observed just once. The top ten clones comprise 11% to 15% of the sample.

This receptor was obtained from a man younger than 35 with active or convalescent COVID-19. The V gene is TRBV19 and the J gene is TRBJ2-7; the D gene is not confidently resolved. Sequencing input: peripheral blood. Here the CDR3 is given as CASSSLSEQYF. The DNA is TGTGCCAGTAGTAGTCTGTCCGAGCAGTACTTC.